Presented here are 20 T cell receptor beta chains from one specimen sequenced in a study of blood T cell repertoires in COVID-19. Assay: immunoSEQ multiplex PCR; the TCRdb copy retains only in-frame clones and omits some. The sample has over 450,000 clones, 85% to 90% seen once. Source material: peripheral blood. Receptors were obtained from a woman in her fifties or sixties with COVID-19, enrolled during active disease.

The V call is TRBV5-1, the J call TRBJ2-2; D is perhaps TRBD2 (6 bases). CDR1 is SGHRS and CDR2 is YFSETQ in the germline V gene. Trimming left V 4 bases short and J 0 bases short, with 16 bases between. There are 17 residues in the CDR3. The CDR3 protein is CASSRVLWGANTGELFF. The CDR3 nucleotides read TGCGCCAGCAGCCGGGTTTTGTGGGGGGCGAACACCGGGGAGCTGTTTTTT.

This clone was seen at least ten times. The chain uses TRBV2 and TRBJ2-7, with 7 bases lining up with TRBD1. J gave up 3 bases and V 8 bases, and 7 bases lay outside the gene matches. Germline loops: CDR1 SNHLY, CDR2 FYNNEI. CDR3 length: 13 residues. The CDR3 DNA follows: TGTGCCAGCTTGGGGACAGCTATCTACGAGCAGTACTTC. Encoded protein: CASLGTAIYEQYF.

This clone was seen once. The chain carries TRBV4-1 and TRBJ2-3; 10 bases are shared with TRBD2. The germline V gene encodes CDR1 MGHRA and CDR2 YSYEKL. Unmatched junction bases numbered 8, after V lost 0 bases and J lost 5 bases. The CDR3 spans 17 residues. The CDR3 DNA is TGCGCCAGCAGCCAAGATCGGAGCGGGGGGGCTGGAGATACGCAGTATTTT. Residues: CASSQDRSGGAGDTQYF.

The chain's CDR3 is CASIETERYGYTF. CDR3 DNA sequence: TGTGCCAGCATTGAGACAGAGCGCTATGGCTACACCTTC. The chain has TRBV2 and TRBJ1-2, with D maybe TRBD1 (5 bases). This CDR3 region has 13 residues. Between the trimmed V and J ends, which lost 7 bases and 4 bases, there was a span of 13 bases. Looked up from germline, CDR1 is SNHLY and CDR2 is FYNNEI.

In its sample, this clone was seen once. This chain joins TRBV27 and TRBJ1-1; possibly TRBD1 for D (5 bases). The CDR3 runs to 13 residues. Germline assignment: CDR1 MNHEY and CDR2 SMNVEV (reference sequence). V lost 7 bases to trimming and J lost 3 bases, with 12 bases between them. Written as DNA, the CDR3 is TGTGCCAGCATGTTTGGGGCGGACACTGAAGCTTTCTTT. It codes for CASMFGADTEAFF.

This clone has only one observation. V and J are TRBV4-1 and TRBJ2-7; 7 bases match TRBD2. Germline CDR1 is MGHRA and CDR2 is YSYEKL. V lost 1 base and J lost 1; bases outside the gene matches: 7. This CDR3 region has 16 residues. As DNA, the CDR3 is TGCGCCAGCAGCCAAGTTTACGCGGGGGTGTCCTACGAGCAGTACTTC. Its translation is CASSQVYAGVSYEQYF.

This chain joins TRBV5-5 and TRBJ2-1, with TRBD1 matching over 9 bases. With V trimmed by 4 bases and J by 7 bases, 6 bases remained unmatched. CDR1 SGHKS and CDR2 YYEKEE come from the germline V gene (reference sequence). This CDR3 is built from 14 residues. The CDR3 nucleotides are TGTGCCAGCAGCCCGGGGACAGGGCCGAATGAGCAGTTCTTC. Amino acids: CASSPGTGPNEQFF.

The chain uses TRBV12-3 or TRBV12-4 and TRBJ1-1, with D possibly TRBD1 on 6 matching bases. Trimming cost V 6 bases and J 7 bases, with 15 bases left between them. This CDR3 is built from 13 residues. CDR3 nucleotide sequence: TGTGCCAGCAGGTCAACAGGGAATAATGAAGCTTTCTTT. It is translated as CASRSTGNNEAFF.

CDR3 amino acids: CASSLQGINTEAFF. In DNA form, the CDR3 reads TGTGCCAGCAGCCTACAGGGCATTAACACTGAAGCTTTCTTT. The V call is TRBV11-3, the J call TRBJ1-1, with D perhaps matching TRBD1 (6 bases). The CDR3 is made up of 14 amino acids. V was trimmed by 5 bases and J by 2 bases, leaving 12 bases between them. Per the germline V gene, CDR1 is SGHNT and CDR2 is YENEEA.

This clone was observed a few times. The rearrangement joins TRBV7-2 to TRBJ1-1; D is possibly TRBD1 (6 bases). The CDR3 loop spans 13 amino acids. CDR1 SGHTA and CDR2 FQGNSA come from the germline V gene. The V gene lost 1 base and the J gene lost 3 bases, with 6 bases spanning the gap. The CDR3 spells CASSLDRDTEAFF. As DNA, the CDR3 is TGTGCCAGCAGCTTAGACAGGGACACTGAAGCTTTCTTT.

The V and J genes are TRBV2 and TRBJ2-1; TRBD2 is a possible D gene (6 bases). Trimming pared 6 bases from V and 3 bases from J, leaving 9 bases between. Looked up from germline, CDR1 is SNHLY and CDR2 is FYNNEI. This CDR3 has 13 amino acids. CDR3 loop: CASSPGGYNEQFF. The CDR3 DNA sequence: TGTGCCAGCAGCCCCGGGGGCTACAATGAGCAGTTCTTC.

CDR3 residues: CASSPRTIRDTQYF. CDR3 nucleotide sequence: TGTGCCAGCAGCCCACGGACTATCAGAGATACGCAGTATTTT. The V gene is TRBV11-2, the J gene TRBJ2-3; D is possibly TRBD2 (6 bases). Per germline, CDR1 SGHAT and CDR2 FQNNGV. The CDR3 consists of 14 residues. V lost 5 bases to trimming and J lost 5 bases, with 14 bases between them.

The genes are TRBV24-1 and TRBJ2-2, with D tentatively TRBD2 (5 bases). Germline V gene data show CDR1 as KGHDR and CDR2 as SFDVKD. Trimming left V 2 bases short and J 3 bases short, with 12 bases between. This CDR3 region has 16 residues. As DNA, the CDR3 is TGTGCCACCAGTGATTGGCTATCGGAGGACACCGGGGAGCTGTTTTTT. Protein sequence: CATSDWLSEDTGELFF.

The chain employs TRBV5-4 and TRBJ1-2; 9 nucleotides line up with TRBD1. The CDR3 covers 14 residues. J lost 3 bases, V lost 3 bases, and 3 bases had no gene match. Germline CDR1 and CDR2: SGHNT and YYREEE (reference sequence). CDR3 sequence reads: CASSSRTGDYGYTF. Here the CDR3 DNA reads TGTGCCAGCAGCTCTCGGACAGGGGACTATGGCTACACCTTC. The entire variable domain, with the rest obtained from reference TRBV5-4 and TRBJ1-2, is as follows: ETGVTQSPTHLIKTRGQQVTLRCSSQSGHNTVSWYQQALGQGPQFIFQYYREEENGRGNFPPRFSGLQFPNYSSELNVNALELDDSALYLCASSSRTGDYGYTFGSGTRLTVV.

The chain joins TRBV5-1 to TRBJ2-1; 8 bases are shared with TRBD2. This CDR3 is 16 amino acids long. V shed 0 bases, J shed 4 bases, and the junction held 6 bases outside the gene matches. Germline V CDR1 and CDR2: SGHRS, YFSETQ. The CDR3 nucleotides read TGCGCCAGCAGCTTGGATACTAGCGGATATTACAATGAGCAGTTCTTC. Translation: CASSLDTSGYYNEQFF.

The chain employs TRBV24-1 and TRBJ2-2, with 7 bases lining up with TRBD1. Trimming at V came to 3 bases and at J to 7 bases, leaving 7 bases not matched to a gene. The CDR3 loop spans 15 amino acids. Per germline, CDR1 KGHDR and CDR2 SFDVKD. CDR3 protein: CATSDHTGADGELFF. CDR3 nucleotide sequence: TGTGCCACCAGTGATCATACAGGGGCTGACGGGGAGCTGTTTTTT.

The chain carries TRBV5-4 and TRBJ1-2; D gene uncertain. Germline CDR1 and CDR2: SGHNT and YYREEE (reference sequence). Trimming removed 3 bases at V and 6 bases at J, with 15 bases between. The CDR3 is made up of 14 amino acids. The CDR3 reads CASSSGGREDGYTF. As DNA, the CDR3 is TGTGCCAGCAGCTCGGGAGGGAGGGAGGATGGCTACACCTTC.

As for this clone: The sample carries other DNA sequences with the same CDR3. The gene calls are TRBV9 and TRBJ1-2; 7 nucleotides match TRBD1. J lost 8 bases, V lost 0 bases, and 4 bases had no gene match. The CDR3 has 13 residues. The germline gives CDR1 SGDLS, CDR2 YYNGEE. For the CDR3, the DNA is TGTGCCAGCAGCGTAGGACAGGGCGGCGGCTACACCTTC. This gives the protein CASSVGQGGGYTF.

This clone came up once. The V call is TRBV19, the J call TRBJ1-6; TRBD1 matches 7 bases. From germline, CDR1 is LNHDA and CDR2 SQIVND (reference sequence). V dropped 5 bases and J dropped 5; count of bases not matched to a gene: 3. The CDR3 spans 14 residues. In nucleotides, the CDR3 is TGTGCCAGTAGTTCTACAGGGGATAATTCACCCCTCCACTTT. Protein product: CASSSTGDNSPLHF.

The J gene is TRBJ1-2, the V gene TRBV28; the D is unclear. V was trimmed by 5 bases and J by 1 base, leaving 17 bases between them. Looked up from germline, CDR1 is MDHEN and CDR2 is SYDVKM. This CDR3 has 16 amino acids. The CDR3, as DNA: TGTGCCAGCAGTGTTGAAAACTTGAGCCATAACTATGGCTACACCTTC. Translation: CASSVENLSHNYGYTF.